The sequence of this T cell receptor beta chain was determined in a study of blood T cell repertoires in COVID-19. Turning to the study itself: There were acute and convalescent COVID-19 samples, and they came from the United States, Italy and Spain. The cDNA or gDNA used as material had been derived from T cells, B-cell-depleted T cells, or PBMCs.

Per the original data handling: Amplification of reference gene primers was used by the study to estimate nucleated cell counts. Produced via immunoSEQ multiplex PCR; TCRdb's table is partial and in-frame only. The DNA gave D and trimming, while V, J and clone size come from that table. This repertoire shows around 78,000 clones, 75% to 90% found once; its top ten account for less than 35%. In germline, CDR1 is SEHNR, CDR2 FQNEAQ (reference sequence). The V gene end was trimmed by 5 bases and the J gene end by 5 bases; junction bases not matched to a gene: 3. The CDR3 is 13 amino acids. This sequence joins TRBV7-9 and TRBJ2-1; 7 positions match TRBD1. The sequenced material came from peripheral blood. The sequence came from a man aged 45-65 years with active or convalescent COVID-19. CDR3 DNA: TGTGCCAGCAGCCCGGGACAGAACAATGAGCAGTTCTTC. It is translated as CASSPGQNNEQFF.